Reported below is one TCR beta chain. Its antigen is currently unknown. This sample is part of a study of Ad26.COV2.S vaccination and SARS-CoV-2 variants. Study observations and caveats: Reportedly, after vaccination the spike-specific CD8+ and CD4+ T cell responses displayed substantial breadth. Placebo recipients had lower spike-specific TCR breadth than vaccine recipients.

There are 14 residues in the CDR3. The repertoire was sequenced with immunoSEQ multiplex PCR; TCRdb's copy has only in-frame clones and lacks some. Of roughly 92,000 clones listed, more than 70% are singletons. The chain links TRBV21-1 to TRBJ1-1. TRBV21-1 is a pseudogene. The sample in question was peripheral blood, obtained after recovery from COVID-19. This receptor was identified in a human donor who had recovered from COVID-19. The CDR3: CASNQGVLAAEAFF. For the CDR3, the DNA is TGTGCCAGCAACCAGGGAGTTCTGGCGGCTGAAGCTTTCTTT.